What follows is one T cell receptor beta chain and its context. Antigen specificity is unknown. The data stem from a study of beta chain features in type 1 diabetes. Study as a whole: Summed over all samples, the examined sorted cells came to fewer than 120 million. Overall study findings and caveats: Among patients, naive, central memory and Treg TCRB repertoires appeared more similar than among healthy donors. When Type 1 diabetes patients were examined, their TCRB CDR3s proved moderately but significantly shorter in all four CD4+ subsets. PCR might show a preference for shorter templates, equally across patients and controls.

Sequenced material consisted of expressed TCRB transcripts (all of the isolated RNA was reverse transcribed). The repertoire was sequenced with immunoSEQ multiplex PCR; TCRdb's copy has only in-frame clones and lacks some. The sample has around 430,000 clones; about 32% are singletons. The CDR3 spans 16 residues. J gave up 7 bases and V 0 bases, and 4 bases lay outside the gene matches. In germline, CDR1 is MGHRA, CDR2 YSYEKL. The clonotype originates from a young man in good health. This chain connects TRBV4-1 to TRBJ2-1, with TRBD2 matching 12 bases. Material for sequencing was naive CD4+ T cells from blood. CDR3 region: CASSQDLTSGRNEQFF. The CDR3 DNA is TGCGCCAGCAGCCAAGATCTGACTAGCGGGAGAAATGAGCAGTTCTTC.